The rows below give T cell receptor beta chains drawn from one sample of a study of T cell responses to AZD1222 COVID-19 vaccine. This table comes from immunoSEQ multiplex PCR, and its TCRdb copy is limited to in-frame clones, with some not included. Of 160,000 or so clones listed, more than 75% are singletons. The sample here was peripheral blood, taken 28 days after the second AZD1222 dose. All receptors come from an adult who received the AZD1222 COVID-19 vaccine. The CDR3 runs from the conserved cysteine through the conserved F or W. A D gene is named only where the DNA matches it firmly. Some rows mark clone size as missing; the rest say once, few, many or name a class of expanded clone.

NA	NA	TRBV7-2	TRBJ1-1	CASSFEWGGHQNTEAFF	TGTGCCAGCAGCTTCGAATGGGGGGGACACCAGAACACTGAAGCTTTCTTT
NA	NA	TRBV2	TRBJ1-6	CASSEASTGGYNSPLHF	TGTGCCAGCAGTGAAGCTTCGACGGGGGGTTATAATTCACCCCTCCACTTT
NA	NA	TRBV11-2	TRBJ1-4	CASSPDEKLFF	TGTGCCAGCAGCCCGGATGAAAAACTGTTTTTT
few	NA	TRBV5-6	TRBJ1-6	CASSSFSQGGSPLHF	TGTGCCAGCAGCTCATTTTCCCAGGGCGGTTCACCCCTCCACTTT
NA	TRBD2	TRBV7-8	TRBJ2-3	CASSFSGGANTQYF	TGTGCCAGCAGTTTTAGCGGGGGGGCAAATACGCAGTATTTT
NA	NA	TRBV4-1	TRBJ2-1	CASSQGRGGPSQFF	TGCGCCAGCAGCCAAGGTCGTGGAGGACCTAGTCAGTTCTTC
NA	TRBD1	TRBV7-2	TRBJ1-3	CASSPGDRGWGNTIYF	TGTGCCAGCAGCCCGGGCGACAGGGGATGGGGAAACACCATATATTTT
NA	NA	TRBV3-1/TRBV3-2	TRBJ1-2	CASSQGGPRYGYTF	TGTGCCAGCAGCCAAGGGGGGCCCCGCTATGGCTACACCTTC
NA	TRBD2	TRBV9	TRBJ2-3	CASSETSGTQYF	TGTGCCAGCAGCGAGACTAGCGGTACGCAGTATTTT
few	TRBD1	TRBV6-5	TRBJ1-3	CASIADRGSGNTIYF	TGTGCCAGCATTGCTGACAGGGGCTCAGGAAACACCATATATTTT
NA	NA	TRBV3-1/TRBV3-2	TRBJ2-7	CASSQTPEGEQYF	TGTGCCAGCAGCCAAACACCTGAGGGCGAGCAGTACTTC
NA	NA	TRBV10-3	TRBJ1-2	CATKEGGGVYGYTF	TGTGCCACCAAGGAGGGGGGTGGAGTTTATGGCTACACCTTC
NA	NA	TRBV27	TRBJ2-2	CASTKSWSPTGELFF	TGTGCCAGCACCAAAAGTTGGTCGCCTACCGGGGAGCTGTTTTTT
NA	NA	TRBV1	TRBJ2-7	CTSSQEDSAYEQYF	TGCACCAGCAGCCAAGAAGACAGCGCCTACGAGCAGTACTTC
NA	TRBD1	TRBV11-2	TRBJ1-2	CASSLDLGQGANYGYTF	TGTGCCAGCAGCTTAGATCTTGGGCAGGGGGCGAACTATGGCTACACCTTC
NA	NA	TRBV7-2	TRBJ2-1	CASSLDGLSLLGNNEQFF	TGTGCCAGCAGCTTAGACGGGCTTTCCCTTCTAGGAAACAATGAGCAGTTCTTC
few	NA	TRBV6-2/TRBV6-3	TRBJ1-5	CASSQVRGNSNQPQHF	TGTGCCAGCAGCCAAGTCCGGGGAAATAGCAATCAGCCCCAGCATTTT